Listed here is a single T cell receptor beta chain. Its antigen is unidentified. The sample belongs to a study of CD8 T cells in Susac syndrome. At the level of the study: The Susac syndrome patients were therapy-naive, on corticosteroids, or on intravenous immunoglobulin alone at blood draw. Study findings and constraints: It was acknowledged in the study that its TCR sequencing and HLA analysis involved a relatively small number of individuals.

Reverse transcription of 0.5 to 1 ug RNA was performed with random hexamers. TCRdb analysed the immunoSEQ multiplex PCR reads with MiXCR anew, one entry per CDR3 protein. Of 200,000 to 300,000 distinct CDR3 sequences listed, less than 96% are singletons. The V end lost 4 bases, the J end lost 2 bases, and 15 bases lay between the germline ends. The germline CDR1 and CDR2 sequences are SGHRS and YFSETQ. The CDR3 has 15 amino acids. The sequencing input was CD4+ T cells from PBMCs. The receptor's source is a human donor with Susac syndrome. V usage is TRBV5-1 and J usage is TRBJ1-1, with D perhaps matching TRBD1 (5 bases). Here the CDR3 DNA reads TGCGCCAGCAGCACCACCGGGACGGCCAACACTGAAGCTTTCTTT. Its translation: CASSTTGTANTEAFF.